This T cell receptor beta chain was identified in a study of identical twins. Every one of the donors was a healthy Caucasian. Template switching added a universal primer binding site, and final cDNA carried unique molecular identifiers. TCRdb recomputed calls from the 5' RACE reads with MiXCR, one row per CDR3 protein. The sample contains approximately 590,000 distinct CDR3 sequences, roughly 9.5% of which appear only once. The study's findings and limits: Abundant beta clonotypes from cord blood bore fewer insertions; memory repertoires lacked this pattern.

This clonotype was picked up a small number of times. Its antigen is still unknown. The CDR3 length is 15 residues. Per germline, CDR1 SGHTA and CDR2 FQGNSA. Trimming left V 1 base short and J 2 bases short, with 12 bases between. These data were also filed under a second study, of yellow fever vaccine responses in identical twins.

This sequence originates from a woman aged 18-30 years in good health. The specimen sequenced was PBMCs. The gene calls are TRBV7-2 and TRBJ2-7; D gene ambiguous. CDR3 sequence reads: CASSLDPTRTYEQYF. The CDR3 DNA sequence: TGTGCCAGCAGCTTAGATCCAACGAGGACCTACGAGCAGTACTTC.